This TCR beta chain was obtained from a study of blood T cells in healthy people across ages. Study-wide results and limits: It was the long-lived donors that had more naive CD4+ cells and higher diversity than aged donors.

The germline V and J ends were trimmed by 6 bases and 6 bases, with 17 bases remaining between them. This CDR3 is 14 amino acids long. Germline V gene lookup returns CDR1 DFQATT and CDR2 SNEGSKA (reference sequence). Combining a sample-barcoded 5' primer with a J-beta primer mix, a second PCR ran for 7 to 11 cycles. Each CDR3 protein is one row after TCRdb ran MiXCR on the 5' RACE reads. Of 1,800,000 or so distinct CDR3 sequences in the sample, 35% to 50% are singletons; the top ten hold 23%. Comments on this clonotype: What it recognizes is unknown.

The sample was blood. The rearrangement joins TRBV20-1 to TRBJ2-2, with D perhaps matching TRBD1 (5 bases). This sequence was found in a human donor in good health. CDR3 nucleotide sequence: TGCAGTGCAAACCGGGCTCAGGGTTCCGGGGAGCTGTTTTTT. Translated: CSANRAQGSGELFF.